Listed here are 20 T cell receptor beta chains from one sample, sequenced in a study of blood T cell repertoires in COVID-19. TCRdb's table, derived via immunoSEQ multiplex PCR, lists solely in-frame clones and lacks some. The repertoire holds a few hundred thousand clones, with more than 90% as singletons. What was sequenced was peripheral blood. Receptors were obtained from a person aged 18 to 30 with COVID-19, enrolled during active disease.

The V gene is TRBV6-5, the J gene TRBJ1-2; 9 bases agree with TRBD1. The CDR3 is made up of 13 amino acids. The V gene end was trimmed by 5 bases and the J gene end by 7 bases; junction bases not matched to a gene: 5. Germline-derived CDR1 and CDR2 are MNHEY and SVGAGI. The CDR3 sequence is CASSPGQGFGYTF. The CDR3, as DNA: TGTGCCAGCAGTCCGGGACAGGGATTTGGCTACACCTTC.

The V call is TRBV19, the J call TRBJ1-2; TRBD1 agrees at 8 bases. V was clipped by 11 bases and J by 8 bases; unmatched bases: 7. CDR1 and CDR2 (germline): LNHDA, SQIVND (reference sequence). This CDR3 is built from 11 residues. The CDR3 is CAGQGRGGYTF. The CDR3 region has the DNA TGTGCCGGACAGGGTCGGGGCGGCTACACCTTC.

The chain has TRBV7-9 and TRBJ1-1; D gene ambiguous. Trimming pared 5 bases from V and 3 bases from J, leaving 16 bases between. Germline values: CDR1 SEHNR, CDR2 FQNEAQ (reference sequence). The CDR3 spans 15 residues. For the CDR3, the DNA is TGTGCCAGCAGCCCCCCTCCCCCTGCGGACACTGAAGCTTTCTTT. This sequence encodes CASSPPPPADTEAFF.

The V and J genes are TRBV4-2 and TRBJ1-6; D remains unclear. The V gene lost 0 bases and the J gene lost 9 bases, with 12 bases spanning the gap. Germline V gene lookup returns CDR1 LGHNA and CDR2 YNFKEQ. The CDR3 is 15 amino acids. The DNA of the CDR3 is TGTGCCAGCAGCCAAGACCGAGGATTAGGTTCACCCCTCCACTTT. Amino acid sequence: CASSQDRGLGSPLHF.

The chain uses TRBV25-1 and TRBJ1-2; 9 bases match TRBD1. The CDR3 sequence is 14 residues long. CDR1 is MGHDK and CDR2 is SYGVNS in the germline V gene. After removal of 3 bases from V and 4 bases from J, the junction contained 3 bases not matched to a gene. This CDR3 reads CASSDGTGPYGYTF. The CDR3 DNA follows: TGTGCCAGCAGTGATGGGACAGGGCCCTATGGCTACACCTTC.

This rearrangement joins TRBV6-6 to TRBJ1-6; D not certain. This CDR3 has 14 residues. Trimming removed 3 bases at V and 5 bases at J, with 8 bases between. CDR1 and CDR2 from the germline V gene are MNHNY and SVGAGI (reference sequence). Here the CDR3 DNA reads TGTGCCAGCAGTTATCCAGAAGATAATTCACCCCTCCACTTT. It specifies CASSYPEDNSPLHF.

This clone has just one count. V gene TRBV19 combines with J gene TRBJ2-1; D is perhaps TRBD2 (5 bases). The V gene's germline CDR1 is LNHDA and CDR2 SQIVND (reference sequence). V was shortened by 4 bases and J by 8 bases, with 9 bases between the two germline ends. CDR3 size: 12 residues. In nucleotides, the CDR3 is TGTGCCAGTAGTAGTTACGGGGATGAGCAGTTCTTC. Amino acid sequence: CASSSYGDEQFF.

This clone appeared once. The chain combines TRBV5-1 with TRBJ2-1, with 12 nucleotides matching TRBD2. This CDR3 contains 16 residues. V shed 0 bases and J 6 bases; nucleotides not matched to a gene: 4. The V gene's germline CDR1 is SGHRS and CDR2 YFSETQ. CDR3 nucleotides: TGCGCCAGCAGCTTGGCCGCTAGCGGGAGGGCCAATGAGCAGTTCTTC. Translating it yields CASSLAASGRANEQFF.

The table lists this clone with a count of one. The CDR3 bases are TGTGCCAGCAGTTACTCGGTGACGGTAGGGGAAAATAGCAATCAGCCCCAGCATTTT. Its translation: CASSYSVTVGENSNQPQHF. The V gene is TRBV6-2 or TRBV6-3, the J gene TRBJ1-5, with D maybe TRBD1 (5 bases). The CDR3 spans 19 residues. Germline-derived CDR1 and CDR2 are MNHEY and SVGEGT. V shed 0 bases and J shed 0 bases, with 18 bases lying between them.

The gene calls are TRBV29-1 and TRBJ1-4; no clear D gene. There are 12 residues in the CDR3. CDR1 is SQVTM, CDR2 ANQGSEA, per germline. V was pared by 7 bases and J by 3 bases, with 9 bases between. The CDR3 nucleotides are TGCAGCGCCGCTATAGCTAATGAAAAACTGTTTTTT. It codes for CSAAIANEKLFF.

The chain is built from TRBV7-9 and TRBJ2-1, with D maybe TRBD2 (5 bases). CDR3 length: 15 residues. Trimming removed 5 bases from V and 5 bases from J, with 16 bases in between. Per the germline V gene, CDR1 is SEHNR and CDR2 is FQNEAQ (reference sequence). Here the CDR3 reads CASSPQTSYDNEQFF. The CDR3 DNA reads TGTGCCAGCAGCCCACAAACTAGTTACGACAATGAGCAGTTCTTC.

This sequence joins TRBV2 and TRBJ2-1, with 13 nucleotides matching TRBD2. The germline CDR1 and CDR2 sequences are SNHLY and FYNNEI. The CDR3 length is 14 residues. The V gene end was trimmed by 6 bases and the J gene end by 5 bases; junction bases not matched to a gene: 1. The CDR3 DNA reads as TGTGCCAGCAGCGGGACTAGCGGGAACAATGAGCAGTTCTTC. This sequence encodes CASSGTSGNNEQFF.

CDR3 amino acids: CASSDRRRGRDSPLHF. The DNA for the CDR3 is TGTGCCAGCAGCGACCGGAGGAGGGGCAGGGATTCACCCCTCCACTTT. The gene calls are TRBV9 and TRBJ1-6, with D possibly matching TRBD1 (5 bases). Trimming pared 3 bases from V and 8 bases from J, leaving 18 bases between. This CDR3 is built from 16 residues. Germline CDR1 and CDR2: SGDLS and YYNGEE.

This sequence joins TRBV6-6 and TRBJ2-5, with TRBD1 matching over 7 bases. The DNA end is a closer match to TRBJ2-7, so the J assignment may be wrong. The CDR3 has 14 residues. From germline, CDR1 is MNHNY and CDR2 SVGAGI (reference sequence). The CDR3 here is CASRDPGTAYEQYF. Written as DNA, the CDR3 is TGTGCCAGCAGGGATCCAGGGACAGCCTACGAGCAGTACTTC.

This clone was detected a few times. The DNA of the CDR3 is TGTGCCAGCAGTTACGGTCAAACAGGGATCACTGAAGCTTTCTTT. Translation gives CASSYGQTGITEAFF. V gene TRBV6-5 combines with J gene TRBJ1-1; D possibly corresponds to TRBD1 (6 bases). The CDR3 consists of 15 residues. Trimming cost V 2 bases and J 4 bases, with 14 bases left between them. CDR1 is MNHEY and CDR2 is SVGAGI in the germline V gene.

CDR3 nucleotides: TGTGCCAGCAGCTCGCGACTAGCGGACCACTCCCGCGAGCAGTACTTC. As protein: CASSSRLADHSREQYF. This chain uses TRBV5-8 with TRBJ2-7; 9 bases align to TRBD2. This CDR3 has 16 amino acids. V dropped 3 bases and J dropped 6; count of bases not matched to a gene: 13. CDR1 SGHTS and CDR2 YDEGEE come from the germline V gene.

V usage is TRBV19 and J usage is TRBJ2-4; D ambiguous. The CDR3 has 15 amino acids. Per germline, CDR1 LNHDA and CDR2 SQIVND (reference sequence). The V gene lost 7 bases and the J gene lost 0 bases, with 13 bases spanning the gap. Here the CDR3 reads CASTQDYLAKNIQYF. In DNA form, the CDR3 reads TGTGCCAGTACCCAGGATTACTTAGCCAAAAACATTCAGTACTTC.

This sequence joins TRBV25-1 and TRBJ2-7; 8 bases match TRBD1. Germline lookup yields CDR1 MGHDK and CDR2 SYGVNS. V was clipped by 3 bases and J by 1 base; unmatched bases: 8. CDR3 size: 16 residues. CDR3 sequence (DNA): TGTGCCAGCAGTGAGTCCCAGGGGGCCGAATCCTACGAGCAGTACTTC. Its protein is CASSESQGAESYEQYF.

The chain uses TRBV11-2 and TRBJ2-4, with a weak D call TRBD1 (5 bases). This CDR3 spans 15 amino acids. Trimming left V 5 bases short and J 1 base short, with 12 bases between. Germline V gene data show CDR1 as SGHAT and CDR2 as FQNNGV. The CDR3 is CASSIEGDAKNIQYF. The DNA for the CDR3 is TGTGCCAGCAGCATCGAAGGGGATGCCAAAAACATTCAGTACTTC.

The chain combines TRBV7-8 with TRBJ2-7; possible D gene TRBD2, 5 bases. The CDR3 sequence is 14 residues long. V shed 5 bases and J shed 2 bases, with 13 bases lying between them. Germline loops: CDR1 SGHVS, CDR2 FQNEAQ. The CDR3 DNA is TGTGCCAGCAGCCCCGGACTGGAAACCTACGAGCAGTACTTC. This encodes CASSPGLETYEQYF.